Below, 30 T cell receptor beta chains from the same sample are listed, as sequenced in a study of Ad26.COV2.S vaccination and SARS-CoV-2 variants. Noted treatment: about 20 received Ad26.COV2.S at low or high dose, single or two shots; 5 received placebo; per-sample allocation not given. Collection of samples fell on day 63 after the first vaccine or placebo injection. Sequenced by immunoSEQ multiplex PCR; TCRdb stores in-frame clones only, minus some. The sample has roughly 300,000 clones, around 89% seen once. The input for sequencing was peripheral blood, taken in a trial of Ad26.COV2.S vaccine versus placebo. The source is a person aged 18 to 65 who received the Ad26.COV2.S COVID-19 vaccine or a placebo.

The rearrangement uses TRBV7-2 and TRBJ1-1; weak D call: TRBD1 (6 bases). Trimming shortened V by 5 bases and J by 5 bases, and 18 bases separated the two germline ends. Germline V gene sequence: CDR1 SGHTA, CDR2 FQGNSA. The CDR3 is 15 residues long. CDR3 sequence reads: CASSPEQGAHTEAFF. As DNA, the CDR3 is TGTGCCAGCAGCCCGGAACAGGGCGCTCATACTGAAGCTTTCTTT.

The sample holds a few counts of this clone. J is TRBJ1-1 and V is TRBV3-1 (or the pseudogene TRBV3-2); D call uncertain. V lost 0 bases, J lost 4 bases, and 12 bases lay in between. Germline-derived CDR1 and CDR2 are LGHDT and YNNKEL (reference sequence). There are 15 residues in the CDR3. Here the CDR3 reads CASSQDPGYSTEAFF. CDR3 nucleotide sequence: TGTGCCAGCAGCCAAGATCCGGGGTACAGCACTGAAGCTTTCTTT.

This rearrangement joins TRBV29-1 to TRBJ2-1; D not resolved. The V gene's germline CDR1 is SQVTM and CDR2 ANQGSEA. The ends were cut back, 4 bases at V and 0 bases at J, with 7 bases in the middle. There are 13 residues in the CDR3. CDR3 bases: TGCAGCGTTGGGGTAAGCTCCTACAATGAGCAGTTCTTC. Its translation is CSVGVSSYNEQFF.

The chain carries TRBV19 and TRBJ1-2; TRBD1 is a possible D gene (6 bases). V lost 9 bases and J 0 bases, leaving 11 bases between the germline ends. Germline CDR1 is LNHDA and CDR2 is SQIVND (reference sequence). The length of the CDR3 is 13 residues. In DNA, the CDR3 is TGTGCCAGCCGGGACAATTCTAACTATGGCTACACCTTC. The encoded protein is CASRDNSNYGYTF. The full variable domain, with the rest looked up from reference TRBV19 and TRBJ1-2, is DGGITQSPKYLFRKEGQNVTLSCEQNLNHDAMYWYRQDPGQGLRLIYYSQIVNDFQKGDIAEGYSVSREKKESFPLTVTSAQKNPTAFYLCASRDNSNYGYTFGSGTRLTVV.

CDR3: CASSKTPTNEKLFF. The CDR3 DNA follows: TGTGCCAGCAGCAAGACCCCCACTAATGAAAAACTGTTTTTT. The chain joins TRBV9 to TRBJ1-4; D ambiguous. Germline lookup yields CDR1 SGDLS and CDR2 YYNGEE. The length of the CDR3 is 14 residues. The V and J ends lost 4 bases and 2 bases respectively, with 9 bases between them.

The J gene is TRBJ2-1, the V gene TRBV13; D might be TRBD2 (6 bases). The ends were cut back, 3 bases at V and 7 bases at J, with 10 bases in the middle. The CDR3 runs to 13 residues. Germline V lookup: CDR1 PRHDT, CDR2 FYEKMQ (reference sequence). Here the CDR3 DNA reads TGTGCCAGCAGCTTCGGGACTTCAAATGAGCAGTTCTTC. It encodes CASSFGTSNEQFF.

V and J are TRBV6-2 or TRBV6-3 and TRBJ1-5; D call uncertain. V was pared by 0 bases and J by 2 bases, with 17 bases between. There are 18 residues in the CDR3. Germline CDR1 is MNHEY and CDR2 is SVGEGT. CDR3 in amino acids: CASSYSPEYYRGNQPQHF. Here the CDR3 DNA reads TGTGCCAGCAGTTACTCCCCGGAGTATTACCGCGGCAATCAGCCCCAGCATTTT.

The V and J genes are TRBV5-8 and TRBJ2-1; D remains ambiguous. Per the germline V gene, CDR1 is SGHTS and CDR2 is YDEGEE. The CDR3 is made up of 14 amino acids. V was cut by 2 bases and J by 0 bases, with 6 bases left in between. CDR3 DNA sequence: TGTGCCAGCAGCTTAGACTCCTCCTACAATGAGCAGTTCTTC. Translation: CASSLDSSYNEQFF.

The chain carries TRBV30 and TRBJ2-2; D not resolved. This CDR3 spans 13 amino acids. Germline loops: CDR1 GTSNPN, CDR2 SVGIG (reference sequence). V was trimmed by 0 bases and J by 4 bases, leaving 6 bases between them. The CDR3: CAWSVQLTGELFF. The CDR3 DNA reads TGTGCCTGGAGTGTACAACTCACCGGGGAGCTGTTTTTT. The variable domain in full, with the rest retrieved from reference TRBV30 and TRBJ2-2, is SQTIHQWPATLVQPVGSPLSLECTVEGTSNPNLYWYRQAAGRGLQLLFYSVGIGQISSEVPQNLSASRPQDRQFILSSKKLLLSDSGFYLCAWSVQLTGELFFGEGSRLTVL.

J is TRBJ1-5 and V is TRBV6-6; possibly TRBD1 for D (5 bases). In germline, CDR1 is MNHNY, CDR2 SVGAGI (reference sequence). The V end lost 7 bases, the J end lost 0 bases, and 10 bases lay between the germline ends. CDR3 length: 14 amino acids. This CDR3 reads CASKGLNSNQPQHF. The CDR3 nucleotides read TGTGCCAGCAAGGGACTAAATAGCAATCAGCCCCAGCATTTT.

The V and J genes are TRBV3-1 (or the pseudogene TRBV3-2) and TRBJ2-3; TRBD2 aligns across 11 bases. This CDR3 has 16 amino acids. The germline gives CDR1 LGHDT, CDR2 YNNKEL (reference sequence). Unmatched junction bases numbered 5, after V lost 4 bases and J lost 2 bases. This CDR3 reads CASSPGTSGYTDTQYF. CDR3 DNA sequence: TGTGCCAGCAGCCCCGGGACTAGCGGCTACACAGATACGCAGTATTTT.

The chain couples TRBV11-2 to TRBJ1-6, with D possibly matching TRBD1 (5 bases). The CDR3 spans 17 residues. Trimming stripped 3 bases from V and 0 bases from J, with 12 bases between. The V gene's germline CDR1 is SGHAT and CDR2 FQNNGV. CDR3 sequence (DNA): TGTGCCAGCAGCTTGCCGGAGGGACTCTCCTATAATTCACCCCTCCACTTT. Protein: CASSLPEGLSYNSPLHF.

J is TRBJ1-1 and V is TRBV19; D is uncertain. This CDR3 spans 15 amino acids. V shed 3 bases and J shed 0 bases, with 11 bases lying between them. Germline-derived CDR1 and CDR2 are LNHDA and SQIVND (reference sequence). CDR3 nucleotide sequence: TGTGCCAGTAGTATCGCGAGGACGGTGAACACTGAAGCTTTCTTT. It encodes CASSIARTVNTEAFF.

The chain recombines TRBV7-3 with TRBJ2-7; D may correspond to TRBD1 or TRBD2 (7 bases each). This CDR3 comprises 17 residues. V lost 2 bases and J lost 0, with 17 bases in between. Germline CDR1 and CDR2: SGHTA and FQGTGA. The CDR3 is CASSLSRGGLSSYEQYF. CDR3 sequence (DNA): TGTGCCAGCAGCTTATCCAGGGGGGGATTAAGCTCCTACGAGCAGTACTTC.

The rearrangement uses TRBV30 and TRBJ2-3, with D possibly TRBD2 on 6 matching bases. The CDR3 extends over 12 amino acids. V was trimmed by 3 bases and J by 8 bases, leaving 12 bases between them. From germline, CDR1 is GTSNPN and CDR2 SVGIG (reference sequence). The CDR3 sequence is CAWRSGPSTQYF. CDR3 DNA sequence: TGTGCCTGGAGGAGCGGGCCCAGTACGCAGTATTTT.

The genes are TRBV19 and TRBJ2-3; 7 positions agree with TRBD2. The J segment lost 2 bases and the V segment lost 6 bases, leaving 8 bases of the junction unmatched. The CDR3 runs 15 residues. Germline V gene lookup returns CDR1 LNHDA and CDR2 SQIVND (reference sequence). CDR3 sequence: CASREIGGITDTQYF. In DNA form, the CDR3 reads TGTGCCAGTAGGGAAATCGGGGGGATCACAGATACGCAGTATTTT.

This chain joins TRBV5-6 and TRBJ2-5, with TRBD1 identical over 10 bases. This CDR3 has 15 residues. Germline V gives CDR1 SGHDT, CDR2 YYEEEE. V trimming: 0 bases; J trimming: 5 bases; junction bases outside the gene matches: 4. CDR3 in amino acids: CASSLVGTGAETQYF. CDR3 coding DNA: TGTGCCAGCAGCTTGGTAGGGACAGGGGCCGAGACCCAGTACTTC.

V is TRBV7-9 and J is TRBJ1-3; D is undetermined. The CDR3 is 11 amino acids. Trimming took 10 bases from V and 3 from J, leaving 7 bases between them. Looked up from germline, CDR1 is SEHNR and CDR2 is FQNEAQ (reference sequence). The CDR3, as DNA: TGTGCCATCTCGTTTGGAAACACCATATATTTT. Amino acids: CAISFGNTIYF.

The chain is built from TRBV11-3 and TRBJ2-2, with D possibly matching TRBD1 (6 bases). There are 15 residues in the CDR3. Trimming left V 1 base short and J 0 bases short, with 6 bases between. Germline CDR1 SGHNT, CDR2 YENEEA. The chain's CDR3 is CASSLGTANTGELFF. The CDR3 nucleotides are TGTGCCAGCAGCTTAGGGACAGCGAACACCGGGGAGCTGTTTTTT.

This chain links TRBV6-5 with TRBJ2-1, with TRBD2 as a possible D gene (6 bases). The V gene lost 2 bases and the J gene lost 9 bases, with 17 bases spanning the gap. The CDR3 is 15 residues long. CDR1 is MNHEY and CDR2 is SVGAGI in the germline V gene. CDR3 sequence: CASSYGGGIYGEQFF. The CDR3, as DNA: TGTGCCAGCAGTTACGGTGGCGGGATCTACGGTGAGCAGTTCTTC.

This clone was found once. The chain employs TRBV4-1 and TRBJ1-1; D is undetermined. CDR3 length equals 15 residues. Germline assignment: CDR1 MGHRA and CDR2 YSYEKL. V was pared by 0 bases and J by 1 base, with 9 bases between. The CDR3: CASSQDSIKNTEAFF. In DNA, the CDR3 is TGCGCCAGCAGCCAAGATAGCATTAAGAACACTGAAGCTTTCTTT.

The chain combines TRBV4-1 with TRBJ1-1; 9 bases line up with TRBD1. The CDR3 has 18 residues. Germline V gives CDR1 MGHRA, CDR2 YSYEKL. V lost 4 bases and J lost 3; bases outside the gene matches: 15. The CDR3 region is CASSLTFRTGVGDTEAFF. In DNA form, the CDR3 reads TGCGCCAGCAGCCTCACCTTTCGGACAGGGGTTGGGGACACTGAAGCTTTCTTT.

This rearrangement joins TRBV5-1 to TRBJ2-5; D not resolved. V gave up 4 bases and J gave up 5 bases, with 9 bases separating them. CDR1 and CDR2 (germline): SGHRS, YFSETQ. The CDR3 is made up of 12 amino acids. DNA of the CDR3: TGCGCCAGCAGCCTCCTACTTGAGACCCAGTACTTC. Its protein is CASSLLLETQYF.

This chain links TRBV29-1 with TRBJ1-4; 8 positions agree with TRBD1. Trimming cost V 0 bases and J 8 bases; bases outside gene matches: 2. The CDR3 length is 13 residues. Germline CDR1 SQVTM, CDR2 ANQGSEA. Here the CDR3 reads CSVEDRTGEKLFF. As DNA, the CDR3 is TGCAGCGTTGAAGACCGGACAGGGGAAAAACTGTTTTTT.

This rearrangement joins TRBV7-9 to TRBJ1-5; D remains ambiguous. CDR1 and CDR2 (germline): SEHNR, FQNEAQ (reference sequence). The CDR3 covers 15 residues. Trimming left V 0 bases short and J 0 bases short, with 6 bases between. CDR3 nucleotides: TGTGCCAGCAGCTTAGCAGCGGATAGCAATCAGCCCCAGCATTTT. Amino acids: CASSLAADSNQPQHF.

The chain combines TRBV18 with TRBJ2-7; a possible D gene is TRBD2 (6 bases). This CDR3 is built from 14 residues. Germline V lookup: CDR1 KGHSH, CDR2 LQKENI. Trimming removed 6 bases from V and 6 bases from J, with 18 bases in between. The CDR3 reads CASSLPGLRGEQYF. CDR3 DNA sequence: TGTGCCAGCTCGCTTCCGGGACTTCGGGGCGAGCAGTACTTC.

This CDR3 reads CASSSEAETQYF. For the CDR3, the DNA is TGTGCCAGCAGCTCGGAGGCAGAGACCCAGTACTTC. The V and J genes are TRBV2 and TRBJ2-5, with D perhaps TRBD2 (5 bases). CDR1 is SNHLY and CDR2 is FYNNEI in the germline V gene. V dropped 6 bases and J dropped 4 bases, with 9 bases sitting between them. This CDR3 has 12 residues.

The chain couples TRBV4-1 to TRBJ2-2, with 10 nucleotides matching TRBD2. CDR3 length: 16 residues. The ends lost 1 base at V and 6 bases at J; junction bases unmatched: 5. Germline assignment: CDR1 MGHRA and CDR2 YSYEKL. This chain's CDR3 is CASSQVIGLAAGELFF. For the CDR3, the DNA is TGCGCCAGCAGCCAAGTTATCGGACTAGCGGCCGGGGAGCTGTTTTTT.

The V and J genes are TRBV11-2 and TRBJ1-2; 9 nucleotides line up with TRBD1. This CDR3 is built from 18 residues. With V trimmed by 1 base and J by 7 bases, 16 bases remained unmatched. The V gene's germline CDR1 is SGHAT and CDR2 FQNNGV. The CDR3 DNA reads TGTGCCAGCAGCTTAGTTTTGGGCGGAACAGGGGGCGCTTCTGGCTACACCTTC. As protein: CASSLVLGGTGGASGYTF.

The V and J genes are TRBV5-1 and TRBJ2-7; D gene unclear. V dropped 0 bases and J dropped 0 bases, with 7 bases sitting between them. Germline V gene lookup returns CDR1 SGHRS and CDR2 YFSETQ. The CDR3 totals 14 residues. The CDR3, as DNA: TGCGCCAGCAGCTTGGATGGTAGCTCCTACGAGCAGTACTTC. Its protein product is CASSLDGSSYEQYF.